The entry below describes one T cell receptor (beta chain). Its target is not known. The source of the sample is a study of graft-versus-host responses after intestinal transplantation. The assay was immunoSEQ multiplex PCR, and TCRdb's table has in-frame clones only and misses some. Here the sample spans tens of thousands of clones, about 95% being singletons. V lost 5 bases, J lost 5 bases, and 18 bases lay in between. CDR3 length: 15 amino acids. Looked up from germline, CDR1 is SEHNR and CDR2 is FQNEAQ (reference sequence). Study-wide findings and caveats: Present in recipient marrow, GvH clones included some that appeared first in ileum or blood.

Sequencing was performed on unstimulated CD8+ T cells sorted from spleen or lymph node cells, taken before transplant. This receptor was obtained from a human donor who was the organ donor for an intestinal transplant. The chain has TRBV7-9 and TRBJ2-5; D is possibly TRBD2 (6 bases). The CDR3 DNA follows: TGTGCCAGCAGCCTTATAGCGGCGGTTCAGGAGACCCAGTACTTC. This translates into CASSLIAAVQETQYF.